This is a list of T cell receptor beta chains from one sample in a study of cytomegalovirus exposure and HLA in healthy donors. Profiling relied on immunoSEQ multiplex PCR, and the TCRdb table lists in-frame clones only, not all of them. The table lists some 150,000 clones, around 90% of them singletons. Sequenced input: PBMCs. These receptors were taken from a man aged 18 to 29 in good health and CMV-seronegative. CDR3s include the opening cysteine and the closing phenylalanine or tryptophan. The D gene is left open where the match is weak. Rows may omit the clone size; those that give it use once, few, many or a size class.

j_gene,d_gene,abundance,v_gene,CDR3nt,CDR3aa
TRBJ1-1,NA,NA,TRBV28,TGTGCCAGCACCCCCGTGGGGGGTGAAGCTTTCTTT,CASTPVGGEAFF
TRBJ2-7,NA,NA,TRBV6-1,TGTGCCAGCAGTCAGGACTTACCAAACGAGCAGTACTTC,CASSQDLPNEQYF
TRBJ2-7,TRBD2,NA,TRBV4-3,TGCGCCAGCAGCCAAGATATGGGGGGGGACGTCGAGCAGTACTTC,CASSQDMGGDVEQYF
TRBJ1-4,NA,NA,TRBV4-1,TGCGCCAGCAGCCAAGAGGGGAGTGGAACTACAGAAGGTGAAAAACTGTTTTTT,CASSQEGSGTTEGEKLFF
TRBJ1-2,NA,NA,TRBV7-2,TGTGCCAGCAGCTTTGACATTCTTAACTATGGCTACACCTTC,CASSFDILNYGYTF
TRBJ2-1,TRBD1,NA,TRBV29-1,TGCAGCGTGGGGGGGGACAGGGACAGCGGTGAGCAGTTCTTC,CSVGGDRDSGEQFF
TRBJ1-4,TRBD1,NA,TRBV27,TGTGCCAGCAGAATGACAGGGCTTGATGAAAAACTGTTTTTT,CASRMTGLDEKLFF
TRBJ1-1,NA,NA,TRBV6-6,TGTGCCAGCAGACCGAGAGGAATGAACACTGAAGCTTTCTTT,CASRPRGMNTEAFF
TRBJ2-3,NA,NA,TRBV6-5,TGTGCCAGTAGTAGCGAACGTAGCACAGATACGCAGTATTTT,CASSSERSTDTQYF
TRBJ1-2,TRBD1,NA,TRBV4-2,TGTGCCAGCAGCCAAGTCGCCGGGACAGATAACTATGGCTACACCTTC,CASSQVAGTDNYGYTF
TRBJ1-3,NA,NA,TRBV28,TGTGCCAGTTCGCTCATCAGGGGCGACTCTGGAAACACCATATATTTT,CASSLIRGDSGNTIYF
TRBJ2-2,NA,NA,TRBV7-2,TGTGCCAGCAGCTTAAACCCCGGGGTTAACACCGGGGAGCTGTTTTTT,CASSLNPGVNTGELFF
TRBJ1-1,TRBD1,many,TRBV6-5,TGTGCCAGCAGCCGGGACAGGGAAGCTTTCTTT,CASSRDREAFF
TRBJ1-2,NA,NA,TRBV19,TGTGCCAGTGGGGCAGGGAAGGGCTACACCTTC,CASGAGKGYTF
TRBJ2-5,NA,NA,TRBV28,TGTGCCAGCATAAACAGGGAAGAGACCCAGTACTTC,CASINREETQYF
TRBJ1-2,TRBD1,NA,TRBV5-4,TGTGCCAGCAGTCCCGGACAGGGAAGTGATGGCTACACCTTC,CASSPGQGSDGYTF
TRBJ2-2,NA,few,TRBV15,TGTGCCACCAGCAGTTATACCGGGGAGCTGTTTTTT,CATSSYTGELFF
TRBJ1-2,NA,NA,TRBV28,TGTGCCAGCAGTTTATTTTCCGGGGTTAACTATGGCTACACCTTC,CASSLFSGVNYGYTF
TRBJ2-7,NA,NA,TRBV4-3,TGCGCCAGCAGCCAAGACTCCGGGACTTCTACCTACGAGCAGTACTTC,CASSQDSGTSTYEQYF
TRBJ2-1,TRBD1,NA,TRBV4-1,TGCGCCAGCAGCCAAGATGTCGACAGGGATTCCTACAATGAGCAGTTCTTC,CASSQDVDRDSYNEQFF
TRBJ2-1,NA,once,TRBV28,TGTGCCAGCAGCTTCATTCTTCAGGGTTGGGACAATGAGCAGTTCTTC,CASSFILQGWDNEQFF
TRBJ1-4,NA,NA,TRBV10-2,TGCGCCAGCAGTTATCCGGGAGGAACTAATGAAAAACTGTTTTTT,CASSYPGGTNEKLFF
TRBJ1-2,TRBD1,NA,TRBV5-1,TGCGCCAGCAGCACGGACAGGGGCGGCTACACCTTC,CASSTDRGGYTF
TRBJ2-5,TRBD1,NA,TRBV7-9,TGTGCCAGCAGCCAGACCCAGGGGGTTGAAGAGACCCAGTACTTC,CASSQTQGVEETQYF
TRBJ2-3,NA,once,TRBV6-1,TGTGCCAGCAGCCGGGGGGATACGCAGTATTTT,CASSRGDTQYF
TRBJ2-3,NA,NA,TRBV7-7,TGTGCTAGCAGCCCACTTGGACTCGCAGATACGCAGTATTTT,CASSPLGLADTQYF
TRBJ1-6,NA,NA,TRBV4-1,TGCGCCAGCAGCCAAGTCCGCGGGGGGATCAATAATTCACCCCTCCACTTT,CASSQVRGGINNSPLHF
TRBJ2-3,NA,NA,TRBV29-1,TGCAGCGTTGAAGGCCCGGTCACAGATACGCAGTATTTT,CSVEGPVTDTQYF
TRBJ2-1,NA,NA,TRBV6-4,TGTGCCAGCAGTGACTCGGACAACAATGAGCAGTTCTTC,CASSDSDNNEQFF
TRBJ2-7,NA,NA,TRBV9,TGTGCCAGCAGCGTAGAGGTGGGAGATTACGAGCAGTACTTC,CASSVEVGDYEQYF
TRBJ1-5,NA,once,TRBV7-8,TGTGCCAGCAGCTTAGAGTGGGCAGGCAATCAGCCCCAGCATTTT,CASSLEWAGNQPQHF
TRBJ2-1,TRBD1,NA,TRBV30,TGTGCCTGGAGTTATCTTCCCGGGACAGGGCGATACAATGAGCAGTTCTTC,CAWSYLPGTGRYNEQFF
TRBJ2-2,NA,NA,TRBV27,TGTGCCAGCACCCCTTCGAACAGGGTTTCGAACACCGGGGAGCTGTTTTTT,CASTPSNRVSNTGELFF
TRBJ2-7,NA,few,TRBV6-5,TGTGCCAGCAGTCCCTCTGTGGACAGCTCCTACGAGCAGTACTTC,CASSPSVDSSYEQYF
TRBJ2-6,NA,NA,TRBV27,TGTGCCAGCAAAAAGGAGGGTGTAACCTCTGGGGCCAACGTCCTGACTTTC,CASKKEGVTSGANVLTF
TRBJ1-2,NA,NA,TRBV4-3,TGCGCCAGCAGCCAAGATCTAGCGGCACTCTATGGCTACACCTTC,CASSQDLAALYGYTF
TRBJ2-1,TRBD2,NA,TRBV2,TGTGCCAGCAGTGACGGAGCGGGAGGGCCGGGCAATGAGCAGTTCTTC,CASSDGAGGPGNEQFF
TRBJ1-1,NA,NA,TRBV29-1,TGCAGCGTTGAAGGGCAGGGGATGAACACTGAAGCTTTCTTT,CSVEGQGMNTEAFF
TRBJ1-3,NA,few,TRBV5-1,TGCGCCAGCAGCTTGATGGGGCAACGATCTGGAAACACCATATATTTT,CASSLMGQRSGNTIYF
TRBJ2-7,TRBD1,NA,TRBV28,TGTGCCAGCAGCTCGGGACAGGTGGACTCCTACGAGCAGTACTTC,CASSSGQVDSYEQYF
TRBJ1-2,NA,NA,TRBV6-5,TGTGCCAGCAGACTGGACAGCCACTATGGCTACACCTTC,CASRLDSHYGYTF
TRBJ2-5,TRBD2,NA,TRBV11-2,TGTGCCAGCAGCTTGCGGGAGCCCCAAGAGACCCAGTACTTC,CASSLREPQETQYF
TRBJ2-7,NA,NA,TRBV19,TGTGCCACCGCTAACAGGGCTAGGGACGAGCAGTACTTC,CATANRARDEQYF
TRBJ1-1,NA,NA,TRBV6-6,TGTGCCAGCACCGATCGGGGGTTAACGAACACTGAAGCTTTCTTT,CASTDRGLTNTEAFF
TRBJ2-4,TRBD1,NA,TRBV5-1,TGCGCCAGCAGCCTGACAGGGGGCAAAAACATTCAGTACTTC,CASSLTGGKNIQYF
TRBJ1-2,NA,NA,TRBV2,TGTGCCAGCAGTACGGAGGCGCGGGGGTCGGGATATGGCTACACCTTC,CASSTEARGSGYGYTF
TRBJ2-7,NA,NA,TRBV6-5,TGTGCCAGCAGTCAATCGGACAGACCCTACGAGCAGTACTTC,CASSQSDRPYEQYF
TRBJ2-1,TRBD2,NA,TRBV2,TGTGCCAGCAGGGGACTAGCGGGTCGTGGAGAGCAGTTCTTC,CASRGLAGRGEQFF
TRBJ2-1,TRBD1,NA,TRBV15,TGTGCCACCAGCATCGGACAGGGTCGTAACGATGAGCAGTTCTTC,CATSIGQGRNDEQFF
TRBJ1-5,TRBD1,NA,TRBV7-8,TGTGCCAGCAGCTCAGCTCCGGGACAGCCTAATCAGCCCCAGCATTTT,CASSSAPGQPNQPQHF